This T cell receptor beta chain was documented in a study of control samples from healthy donors and cancer patients. TCRdb's copy holds only in-frame clones and misses some; the assay was immunoSEQ multiplex PCR. Among fewer than 120,000 clones listed, roughly 90% were seen once. V was cut by 3 bases and J by 1 base, with 6 bases left in between. CDR1 and CDR2 (germline): MNHNS, SASEGT. There are 13 residues in the CDR3. The chain is built from TRBV6-1 and TRBJ1-1; TRBD1 is a possible D gene (6 bases). Specimen: PBMCs. The sequence came from a woman aged 55-70 years with lung cancer. DNA of the CDR3: TGTGCCAGCAGTGACAGGGGGAACACTGAAGCTTTCTTT. Amino acids: CASSDRGNTEAFF.